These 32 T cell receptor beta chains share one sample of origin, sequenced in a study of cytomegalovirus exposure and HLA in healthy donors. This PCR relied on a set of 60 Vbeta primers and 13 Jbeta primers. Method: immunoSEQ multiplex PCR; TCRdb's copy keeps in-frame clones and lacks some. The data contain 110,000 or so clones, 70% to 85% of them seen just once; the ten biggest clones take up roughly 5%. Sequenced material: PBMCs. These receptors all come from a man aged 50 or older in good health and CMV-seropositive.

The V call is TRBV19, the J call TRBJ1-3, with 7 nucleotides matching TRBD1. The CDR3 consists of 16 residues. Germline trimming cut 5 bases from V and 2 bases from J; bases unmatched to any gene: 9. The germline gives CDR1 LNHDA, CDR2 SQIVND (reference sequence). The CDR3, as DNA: TGTGCCAGTAGTGACGTCTTTACAGGGGCTGGAAACACCATATATTTT. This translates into CASSDVFTGAGNTIYF.

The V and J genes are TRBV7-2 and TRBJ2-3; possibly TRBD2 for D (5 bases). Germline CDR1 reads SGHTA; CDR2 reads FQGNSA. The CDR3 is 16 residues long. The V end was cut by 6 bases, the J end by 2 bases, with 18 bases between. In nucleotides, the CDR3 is TGTGCCAGCAGGGCCCCCGGACTTACCCTCACAGATACGCAGTATTTT. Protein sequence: CASRAPGLTLTDTQYF.

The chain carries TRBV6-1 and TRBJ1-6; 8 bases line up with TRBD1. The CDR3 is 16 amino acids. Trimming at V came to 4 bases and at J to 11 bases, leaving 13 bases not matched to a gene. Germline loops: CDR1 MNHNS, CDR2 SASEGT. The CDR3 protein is CASSVTGGAIRPPLHF. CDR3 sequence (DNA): TGTGCCAGCAGTGTCACAGGGGGGGCTATACGGCCACCCCTCCACTTT.

This CDR3 is CASSPRQVFTGQGNYGYTF. In DNA, the CDR3 is TGTGCCAGCAGCCCGCGGCAGGTGTTCACGGGACAGGGGAACTATGGCTACACCTTC. The J gene is TRBJ1-2, the V gene TRBV7-9, with 10 nucleotides matching TRBD1. V lost 5 bases and J lost 2; bases outside the gene matches: 17. Germline-derived CDR1 and CDR2 are SEHNR and FQNEAQ (reference sequence). The CDR3 has 19 amino acids.

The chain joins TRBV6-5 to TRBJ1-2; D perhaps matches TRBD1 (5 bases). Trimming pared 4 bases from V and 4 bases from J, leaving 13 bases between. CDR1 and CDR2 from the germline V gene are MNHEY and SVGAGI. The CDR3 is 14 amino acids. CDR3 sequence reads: CASSFLKGSYGYTF. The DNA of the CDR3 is TGTGCCAGCAGTTTCCTTAAGGGGTCCTATGGCTACACCTTC.

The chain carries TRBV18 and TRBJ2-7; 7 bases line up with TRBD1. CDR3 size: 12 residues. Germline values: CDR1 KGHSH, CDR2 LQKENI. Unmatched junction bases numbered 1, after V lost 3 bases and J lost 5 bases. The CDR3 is CASSPDRDEQYF. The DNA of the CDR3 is TGTGCCAGCTCACCCGACAGGGACGAGCAGTACTTC.

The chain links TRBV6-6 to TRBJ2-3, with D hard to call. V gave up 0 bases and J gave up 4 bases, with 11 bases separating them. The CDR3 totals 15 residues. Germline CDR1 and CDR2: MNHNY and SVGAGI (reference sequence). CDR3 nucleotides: TGTGCCAGCAGTTACTCACTCGAGAGCCCAGATACGCAGTATTTT. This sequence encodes CASSYSLESPDTQYF.

CDR3 coding DNA: TGTGCCAGCAGTGATCCGGGAGCCACATATGAGCAGTTCTTC. Translating gives CASSDPGATYEQFF. V gene TRBV25-1 combines with J gene TRBJ2-1; the D gene is possibly TRBD2 (6 bases). V was clipped by 3 bases and J by 8 bases, with 14 bases between them. The germline V gene has CDR1 MGHDK and CDR2 SYGVNS. The CDR3 contains 14 residues.

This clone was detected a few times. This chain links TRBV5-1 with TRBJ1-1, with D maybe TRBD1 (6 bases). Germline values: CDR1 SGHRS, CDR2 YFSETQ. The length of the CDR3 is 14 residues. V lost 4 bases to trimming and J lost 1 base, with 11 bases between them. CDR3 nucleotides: TGCGCCAGCAGCCTTCAGACAGGGAACACTGAAGCTTTCTTT. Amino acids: CASSLQTGNTEAFF.

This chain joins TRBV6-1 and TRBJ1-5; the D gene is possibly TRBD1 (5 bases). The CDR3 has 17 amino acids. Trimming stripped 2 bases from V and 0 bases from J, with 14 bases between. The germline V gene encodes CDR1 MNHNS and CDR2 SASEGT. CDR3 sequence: CASSENSGFYSNQPQHF. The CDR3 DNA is TGTGCCAGCAGTGAAAATTCAGGGTTTTATAGCAATCAGCCCCAGCATTTT.

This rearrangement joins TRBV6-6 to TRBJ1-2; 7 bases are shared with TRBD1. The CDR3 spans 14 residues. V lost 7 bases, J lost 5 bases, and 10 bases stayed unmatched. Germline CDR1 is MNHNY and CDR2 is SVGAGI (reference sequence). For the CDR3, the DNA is TGTGCCAGCACAGTCCGGGACAGTTCGTATGGCTACACCTTC. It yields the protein CASTVRDSSYGYTF.

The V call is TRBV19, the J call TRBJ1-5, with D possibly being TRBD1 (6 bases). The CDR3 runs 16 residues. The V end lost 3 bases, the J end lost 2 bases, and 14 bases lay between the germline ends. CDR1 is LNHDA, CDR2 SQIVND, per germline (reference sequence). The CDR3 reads CASSIGGGGGNQPQHF. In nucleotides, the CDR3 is TGTGCCAGTAGTATCGGGGGCGGGGGCGGCAATCAGCCCCAGCATTTT.

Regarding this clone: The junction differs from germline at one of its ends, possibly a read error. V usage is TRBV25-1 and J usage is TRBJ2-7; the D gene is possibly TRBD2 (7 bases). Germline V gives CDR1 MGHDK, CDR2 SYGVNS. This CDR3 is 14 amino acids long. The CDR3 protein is CASSERGAGHEQHF. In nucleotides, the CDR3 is TGTGCCAGCAGTGAACGGGGGGCTGGTCACGAGCAGCACTTC.

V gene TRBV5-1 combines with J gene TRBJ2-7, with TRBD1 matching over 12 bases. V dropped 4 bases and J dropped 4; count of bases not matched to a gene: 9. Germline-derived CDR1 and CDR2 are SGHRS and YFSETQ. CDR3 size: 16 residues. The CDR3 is CASSNGGTGGAYEQYF. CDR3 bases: TGCGCCAGCAGCAACGGGGGGACAGGGGGCGCTTACGAGCAGTACTTC.

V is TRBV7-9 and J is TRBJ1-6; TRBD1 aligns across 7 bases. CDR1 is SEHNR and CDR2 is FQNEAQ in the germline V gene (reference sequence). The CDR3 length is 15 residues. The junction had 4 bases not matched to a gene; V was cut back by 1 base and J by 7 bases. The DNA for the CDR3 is TGTGCCAGCAGCTTAGACGGCAGGGGGAATTCACCCCTCCACTTT. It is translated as CASSLDGRGNSPLHF.

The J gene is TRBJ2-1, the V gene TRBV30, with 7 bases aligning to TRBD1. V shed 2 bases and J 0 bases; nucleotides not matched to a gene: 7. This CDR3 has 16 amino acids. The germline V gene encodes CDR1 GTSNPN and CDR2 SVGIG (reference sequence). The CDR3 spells CAWSTDRLSSYNEQFF. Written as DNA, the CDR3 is TGTGCCTGGAGTACGGACAGGTTGAGCTCCTACAATGAGCAGTTCTTC.

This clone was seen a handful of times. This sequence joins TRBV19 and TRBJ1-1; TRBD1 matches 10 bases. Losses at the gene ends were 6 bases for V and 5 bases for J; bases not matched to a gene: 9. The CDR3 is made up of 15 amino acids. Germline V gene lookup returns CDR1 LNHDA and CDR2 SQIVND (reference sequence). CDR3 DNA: TGTGCCAGTAGCCTTGGGGACAGGGGCCCTACTGAAGCTTTCTTT. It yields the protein CASSLGDRGPTEAFF. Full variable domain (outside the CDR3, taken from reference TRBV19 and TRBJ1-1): DGGITQSPKYLFRKEGQNVTLSCEQNLNHDAMYWYRQDPGQGLRLIYYSQIVNDFQKGDIAEGYSVSREKKESFPLTVTSAQKNPTAFYLCASSLGDRGPTEAFFGQGTRLTVV.

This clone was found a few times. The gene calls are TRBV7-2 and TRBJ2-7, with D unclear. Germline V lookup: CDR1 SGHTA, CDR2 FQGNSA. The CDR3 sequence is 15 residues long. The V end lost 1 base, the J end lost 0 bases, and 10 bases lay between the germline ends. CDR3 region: CASSLGSVLSYEQYF. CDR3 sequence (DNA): TGTGCCAGCAGCTTAGGCAGCGTGCTCTCCTACGAGCAGTACTTC.

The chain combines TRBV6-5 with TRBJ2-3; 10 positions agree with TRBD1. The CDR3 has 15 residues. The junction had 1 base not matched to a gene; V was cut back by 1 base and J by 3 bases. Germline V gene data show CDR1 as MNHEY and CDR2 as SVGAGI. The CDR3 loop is CASSYLGQGTDTQYF. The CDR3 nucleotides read TGTGCCAGCAGTTACTTGGGACAGGGGACAGATACGCAGTATTTT.

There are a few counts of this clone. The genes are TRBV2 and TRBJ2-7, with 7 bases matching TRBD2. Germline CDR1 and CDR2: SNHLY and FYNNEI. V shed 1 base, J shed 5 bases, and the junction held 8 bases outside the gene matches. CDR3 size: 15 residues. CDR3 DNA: TGTGCCAGCAGTGAAGAGACTAGCTTTACCCACGAGCAGTACTTC. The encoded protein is CASSEETSFTHEQYF.

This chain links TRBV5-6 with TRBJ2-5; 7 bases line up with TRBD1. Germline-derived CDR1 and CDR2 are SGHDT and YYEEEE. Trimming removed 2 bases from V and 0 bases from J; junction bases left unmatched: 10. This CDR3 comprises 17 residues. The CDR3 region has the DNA TGTGCCAGCAGCTTTCTCCGGACAGGACTTCACCAAGAGACCCAGTACTTC. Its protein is CASSFLRTGLHQETQYF.

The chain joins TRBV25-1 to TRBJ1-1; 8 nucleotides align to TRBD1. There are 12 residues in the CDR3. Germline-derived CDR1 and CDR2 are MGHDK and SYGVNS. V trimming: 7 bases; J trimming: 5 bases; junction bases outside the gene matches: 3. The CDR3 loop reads CASTGGWTEAFF. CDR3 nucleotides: TGTGCCAGCACAGGGGGCTGGACTGAAGCTTTCTTT.

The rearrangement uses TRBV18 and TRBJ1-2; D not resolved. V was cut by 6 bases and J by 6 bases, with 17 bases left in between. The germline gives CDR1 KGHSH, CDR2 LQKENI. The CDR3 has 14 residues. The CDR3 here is CASSPASYSHGYTF. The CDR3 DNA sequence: TGTGCCAGCTCCCCAGCATCTTACAGTCATGGCTACACCTTC.

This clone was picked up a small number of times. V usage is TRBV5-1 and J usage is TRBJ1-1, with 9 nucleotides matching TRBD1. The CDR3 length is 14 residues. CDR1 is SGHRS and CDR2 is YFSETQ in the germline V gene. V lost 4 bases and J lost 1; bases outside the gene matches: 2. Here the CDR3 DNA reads TGCGCCAGCAGCCCGGGACAGGGGAACACTGAAGCTTTCTTT. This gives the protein CASSPGQGNTEAFF.

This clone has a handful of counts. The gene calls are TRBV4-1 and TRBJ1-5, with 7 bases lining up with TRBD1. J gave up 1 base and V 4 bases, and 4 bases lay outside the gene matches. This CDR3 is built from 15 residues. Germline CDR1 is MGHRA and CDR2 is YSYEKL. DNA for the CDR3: TGCGCCAGCAGCCTTCGGACAGGAAGCAATCAGCCCCAGCATTTT. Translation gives CASSLRTGSNQPQHF.

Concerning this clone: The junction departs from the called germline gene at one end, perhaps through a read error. As DNA, the CDR3 is TGCAGTACTAGCGGGAGAGATACGCAGTATTTT. This sequence encodes CSTSGRDTQYF. The V and J genes are TRBV20-1 and TRBJ2-3; 11 bases line up with TRBD2. CDR1 is DFQATT, CDR2 SNEGSKA, per germline (reference sequence). The CDR3 is 11 amino acids.

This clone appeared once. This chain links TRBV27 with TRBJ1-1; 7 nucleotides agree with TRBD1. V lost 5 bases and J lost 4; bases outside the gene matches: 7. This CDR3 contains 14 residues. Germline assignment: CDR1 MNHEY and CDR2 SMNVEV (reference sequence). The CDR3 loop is CASSEGGLGTEAFF. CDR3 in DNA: TGTGCCAGCAGTGAAGGGGGCTTGGGCACTGAAGCTTTCTTT.

CDR3 nucleotides: TGCGCCAGCAGTCCGGAAGGGCCTAGCGGGAGGGCCGGGGAGACCCAGTACTTC. This gives the protein CASSPEGPSGRAGETQYF. J is TRBJ2-5 and V is TRBV4-3, with 12 bases matching TRBD2. This CDR3 comprises 18 residues. V shed 6 bases, J shed 5 bases, and the junction held 16 bases outside the gene matches. Germline CDR1 LGHNA, CDR2 YSLEER.

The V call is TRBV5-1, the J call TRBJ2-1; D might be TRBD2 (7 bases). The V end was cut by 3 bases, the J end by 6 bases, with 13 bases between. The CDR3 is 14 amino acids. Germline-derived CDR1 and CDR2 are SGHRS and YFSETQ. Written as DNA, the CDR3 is TGCGCCAGCAGCTCGGGGGGCCCTGGCAATGAGCAGTTCTTC. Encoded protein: CASSSGGPGNEQFF.

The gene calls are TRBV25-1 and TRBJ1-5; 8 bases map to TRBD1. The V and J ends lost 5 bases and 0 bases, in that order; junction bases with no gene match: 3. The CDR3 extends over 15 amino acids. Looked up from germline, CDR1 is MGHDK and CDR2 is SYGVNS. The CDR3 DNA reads TGTGCCAGCAGTCCTGACAGGGGTAGCAATCAGCCCCAGCATTTT. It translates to CASSPDRGSNQPQHF. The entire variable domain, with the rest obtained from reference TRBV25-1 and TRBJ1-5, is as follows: EADIYQTPRYLVIGTGKKITLECSQTMGHDKMYWYQQDPGMELHLIHYSYGVNSTEKGDLSSESTVSRIRTEHFPLTLESARPSHTSQYLCASSPDRGSNQPQHFGDGTRLSIL.

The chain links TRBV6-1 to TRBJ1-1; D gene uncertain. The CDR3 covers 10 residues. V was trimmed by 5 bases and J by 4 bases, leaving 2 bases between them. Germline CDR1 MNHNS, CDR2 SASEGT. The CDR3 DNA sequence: TGTGCCAGCAGTCGCACTGAAGCTTTCTTT. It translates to CASSRTEAFF.

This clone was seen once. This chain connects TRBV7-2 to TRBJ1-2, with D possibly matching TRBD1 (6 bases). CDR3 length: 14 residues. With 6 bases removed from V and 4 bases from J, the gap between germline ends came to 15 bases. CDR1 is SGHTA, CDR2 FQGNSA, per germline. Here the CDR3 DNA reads TGTGCCAGCAGTCCTCCGGGACAAATCTATGGCTACACCTTC. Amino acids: CASSPPGQIYGYTF.